This is a list of T cell receptor beta chains from one sample in a study of blood T cell repertoires in COVID-19. Assay: immunoSEQ multiplex PCR; the TCRdb copy retains only in-frame clones and omits some. The sample lists over 200,000 clones; roughly 80% were seen once. Sequencing input: peripheral blood. The receptors were gathered from a woman older than 75 with active or convalescent COVID-19. Each CDR3 is given with its conserved first and last residue. The order of the fields is clone size, V gene, D gene, J gene, CDR3 protein, CDR3 DNA. D genes are given only for firm matches. Clone size appears in some rows only: once, few, many, or a class for an expanded clone.

clone_size: once
v_call: TRBV2
d_call: NA
j_call: TRBJ2-3
cdr3_aa: CASSVVGASTDTQYF
cdr3_nt: TGTGCCAGCAGTGTAGTGGGCGCTAGCACAGATACGCAGTATTTT

clone_size: NA
v_call: TRBV5-4
d_call: TRBD1
j_call: TRBJ2-7
cdr3_aa: CASSLATGAYEQYF
cdr3_nt: TGTGCCAGCAGCTTGGCGACAGGGGCCTACGAGCAGTACTTC

clone_size: NA
v_call: TRBV28
d_call: NA
j_call: TRBJ2-1
cdr3_aa: CATTGTLSYNEQFF
cdr3_nt: TGTGCCACGACCGGGACTCTTAGCTACAATGAGCAGTTCTTC

clone_size: NA
v_call: TRBV27
d_call: NA
j_call: TRBJ1-1
cdr3_aa: CASKLRKGRGTEAFF
cdr3_nt: TGTGCCAGCAAACTTCGAAAGGGGCGCGGCACTGAAGCTTTCTTT

clone_size: NA
v_call: TRBV7-9
d_call: TRBD1
j_call: TRBJ2-7
cdr3_aa: CASSLTGVEQYF
cdr3_nt: TGTGCCAGCAGCTTGACAGGGGTAGAGCAGTACTTC

clone_size: NA
v_call: TRBV5-1
d_call: TRBD1
j_call: TRBJ1-1
cdr3_aa: CASSLSSGGNTEAFF
cdr3_nt: TGCGCCAGCAGCTTGTCGTCAGGGGGGAACACTGAAGCTTTCTTT

clone_size: once
v_call: TRBV12-3/TRBV12-4
d_call: NA
j_call: TRBJ2-3
cdr3_aa: CASRTGTDTQYF
cdr3_nt: TGTGCCAGCAGGACAGGTACAGATACGCAGTATTTT

clone_size: NA
v_call: TRBV28
d_call: TRBD1
j_call: TRBJ1-6
cdr3_aa: CDSTGPLSSYNSPLHF
cdr3_nt: TGTGACTCGACAGGGCCTTTAAGCTCCTATAATTCACCCCTCCACTTT

clone_size: NA
v_call: TRBV15
d_call: TRBD2
j_call: TRBJ2-5
cdr3_aa: CATSRELAGRETQYF
cdr3_nt: TGTGCCACCAGCAGAGAACTAGCGGGGAGGGAGACCCAGTACTTC

clone_size: once
v_call: TRBV18
d_call: NA
j_call: TRBJ1-3
cdr3_aa: CASSPNAQFSGNTIYF
cdr3_nt: TGTGCCAGCTCACCAAATGCTCAGTTCTCTGGAAACACCATATATTTT

clone_size: once
v_call: TRBV15
d_call: NA
j_call: TRBJ2-2
cdr3_aa: CATSREWGTQFTGELFF
cdr3_nt: TGTGCCACCAGCAGAGAGTGGGGGACTCAGTTCACCGGGGAGCTGTTTTTT

clone_size: few
v_call: TRBV5-1
d_call: TRBD2
j_call: TRBJ2-3
cdr3_aa: CASSLTSGRTDTQYF
cdr3_nt: TGCGCCAGCAGCTTAACTAGCGGCCGCACAGATACGCAGTATTTT

clone_size: NA
v_call: TRBV24-1
d_call: NA
j_call: TRBJ2-2
cdr3_aa: CATRAEVPGELFF
cdr3_nt: TGTGCCACCAGAGCCGAGGTTCCCGGGGAGCTGTTTTTT

clone_size: NA
v_call: TRBV7-9
d_call: TRBD2
j_call: TRBJ2-3
cdr3_aa: CASSLVKGLAGERTDTQYF
cdr3_nt: TGTGCCAGCAGCTTAGTGAAGGGTCTAGCGGGAGAACGCACAGATACGCAGTATTTT

clone_size: NA
v_call: TRBV6-6
d_call: NA
j_call: TRBJ2-7
cdr3_aa: CASSLQTGPYEQYF
cdr3_nt: TGTGCCAGCAGCCTTCAGACAGGTCCCTACGAGCAGTACTTC

clone_size: NA
v_call: TRBV5-6
d_call: TRBD1
j_call: TRBJ2-2
cdr3_aa: CASSFTQGALNTGELFF
cdr3_nt: TGTGCCAGCAGCTTTACACAGGGGGCCCTTAACACCGGGGAGCTGTTTTTT

clone_size: NA
v_call: TRBV27
d_call: NA
j_call: TRBJ1-1
cdr3_aa: CASGTLVTEAFF
cdr3_nt: TGTGCCAGCGGGACATTAGTAACTGAAGCTTTCTTT

clone_size: NA
v_call: TRBV2
d_call: NA
j_call: TRBJ1-4
cdr3_aa: CASSGVTPGEKLFF
cdr3_nt: TGTGCCAGCAGTGGTGTGACACCTGGGGAAAAACTGTTTTTT

clone_size: NA
v_call: TRBV5-4
d_call: NA
j_call: TRBJ2-3
cdr3_aa: CASSFELAGAADTQYF
cdr3_nt: TGTGCCAGCAGCTTCGAGTTGGCAGGGGCGGCAGATACGCAGTATTTT

clone_size: NA
v_call: TRBV5-4
d_call: NA
j_call: TRBJ1-1
cdr3_aa: CASSLPGKRTEAFF
cdr3_nt: TGTGCCAGCAGCTTGCCCGGGAAGAGGACTGAAGCTTTCTTT

clone_size: few
v_call: TRBV9
d_call: NA
j_call: TRBJ1-1
cdr3_aa: CASSVPWDKNTEAFF
cdr3_nt: TGTGCCAGCAGCGTCCCGTGGGACAAGAACACTGAAGCTTTCTTT

clone_size: NA
v_call: TRBV7-9
d_call: NA
j_call: TRBJ2-2
cdr3_aa: CASSLVGDNTGELFF
cdr3_nt: TGTGCCAGCAGCTTAGTAGGGGATAACACCGGGGAGCTGTTTTTT

clone_size: NA
v_call: TRBV18
d_call: NA
j_call: TRBJ2-5
cdr3_aa: CASSDLETQYF
cdr3_nt: TGTGCCAGCTCTGACTTGGAGACCCAGTACTTC

clone_size: NA
v_call: TRBV6-6
d_call: NA
j_call: TRBJ1-3
cdr3_aa: CASSGGSGNTIYF
cdr3_nt: TGTGCCAGCAGTGGGGGGTCTGGAAACACCATATATTTT

clone_size: NA
v_call: TRBV18
d_call: TRBD1
j_call: TRBJ1-5
cdr3_aa: CASSPGQGLNQPQHF
cdr3_nt: TGTGCCAGCTCACCGGGACAGGGCCTCAATCAGCCCCAGCATTTT

clone_size: NA
v_call: TRBV10-3
d_call: NA
j_call: TRBJ1-6
cdr3_aa: CAISGGNSPLHF
cdr3_nt: TGTGCCATCAGCGGCGGGAATTCACCCCTCCACTTT

clone_size: NA
v_call: TRBV30
d_call: NA
j_call: TRBJ1-5
cdr3_aa: CAWSTSNQPQHF
cdr3_nt: TGTGCCTGGAGCACAAGCAATCAGCCCCAGCATTTT

clone_size: NA
v_call: TRBV4-3
d_call: NA
j_call: TRBJ2-2
cdr3_aa: CASSQDSQPGELFF
cdr3_nt: TGCGCCAGCAGCCAGGACTCCCAGCCCGGGGAGCTGTTTTTT

clone_size: once
v_call: TRBV11-1
d_call: NA
j_call: TRBJ1-1
cdr3_aa: CASTFGRGLEAFF
cdr3_nt: TGTGCCAGCACCTTTGGGAGAGGGCTGGAAGCTTTCTTT

clone_size: NA
v_call: TRBV6-5
d_call: NA
j_call: TRBJ1-2
cdr3_aa: CASRGRDTGFYGYTF
cdr3_nt: TGTGCCAGTCGGGGTAGGGATACAGGGTTCTATGGCTACACCTTC

clone_size: NA
v_call: TRBV28
d_call: NA
j_call: TRBJ2-7
cdr3_aa: CASSPRSFEQYF
cdr3_nt: TGTGCCAGCAGTCCTCGGAGCTTCGAGCAGTACTTC

clone_size: NA
v_call: TRBV7-9
d_call: TRBD1
j_call: TRBJ2-7
cdr3_aa: CASSLVAGQGNYEQYF
cdr3_nt: TGTGCCAGCAGCTTAGTGGCCGGACAGGGTAATTACGAGCAGTACTTC